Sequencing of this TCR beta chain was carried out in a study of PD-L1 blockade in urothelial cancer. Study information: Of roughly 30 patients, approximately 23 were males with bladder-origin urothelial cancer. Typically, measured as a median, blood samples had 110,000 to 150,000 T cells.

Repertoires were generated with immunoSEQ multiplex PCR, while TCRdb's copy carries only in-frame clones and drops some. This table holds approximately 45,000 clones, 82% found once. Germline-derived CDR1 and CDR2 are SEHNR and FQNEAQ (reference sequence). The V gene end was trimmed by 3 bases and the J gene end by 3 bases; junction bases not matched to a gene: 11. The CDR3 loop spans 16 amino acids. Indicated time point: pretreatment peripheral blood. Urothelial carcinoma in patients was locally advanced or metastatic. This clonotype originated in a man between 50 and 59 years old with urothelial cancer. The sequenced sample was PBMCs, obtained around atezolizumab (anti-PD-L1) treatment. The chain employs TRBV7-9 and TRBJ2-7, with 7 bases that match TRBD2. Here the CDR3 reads CASSLCQAGDCYEQYF. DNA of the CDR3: TGTGCCAGCAGCTTGTGCCAGGCGGGAGACTGCTACGAGCAGTACTTC. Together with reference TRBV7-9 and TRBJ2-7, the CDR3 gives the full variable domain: DTGVSQNPRHKITKRGQNVTFRCDPISEHNRLYWYRQTLGQGPEFLTYFQNEAQLEKSRLLSDRFSAERPKGSFSTLEIQRTEQGDSAMYLCASSLCQAGDCYEQYFGPGTRLTVT.